The entry below gives a single T cell receptor beta chain sequence along with its context. Its antigen is currently unknown. The source of the sample is a study of tumor-infiltrating lymphocytes in primary liver carcinoma. Turning to the study itself: Each of the growths was stage T1-T3 N0M0, extending roughly 4.2 to 11 cm across. Findings and limits, study-wide: Tumor region pairs showed greater overlap than either tumor-adjacent or tumor-blood pairs did.

CDR1 is LNHDA and CDR2 is SQIVND in the germline V gene (reference sequence). The germline V and J ends were trimmed by 3 bases and 1 base, with 12 bases remaining between them. The CDR3 loop spans 15 amino acids. The researchers produced TCR beta cDNA from approximately 460 ng total RNA with a constant-region primer. Three nested multiplex PCR rounds, a slightly modified ARM-PCR method, built the TCR beta libraries. Each of the first two PCR rounds ran roughly 9 cycles with TRBV1-TRBV30 forward and C-beta reverse primers. Via MiXCR, TCRdb re-called the multiplex PCR reads, giving one row per CDR3 protein. The table includes 100,000 or so distinct CDR3 sequences, around 63% detected once. From unsorted bulk tissue weighing about 17-30 mg, DNA and RNA were co-extracted. By surgical resection, the patients were treated for their primary liver carcinoma. None of the patients had received treatment, and all had chronic HBV infection.

The sequence derives from a woman aged 55-70 years with primary liver carcinoma and hepatitis B virus infection. The genes are TRBV19 and TRBJ1-2, with TRBD1 as a possible D gene (5 bases). Sequenced sample: liver tumor tissue from sampling region 5. Documented subset: tumor region T5, tumor centre. CDR3 DNA sequence: TGTGCCAGTAGTATTGGGGCAGCTTTTAACTATGGCTACACCTTC. Amino acids: CASSIGAAFNYGYTF.